This TCR beta chain was sequenced in a study of metastatic and nonmetastatic thyroid tumors. About the study: Across peripheral blood and tumor or nodule tissue samples taken from malignant and benign thyroid patients, the repertoires were compared with one another.

Methods used by the authors: A classifier of distant metastasis in papillary thyroid cancer was built from CDR3 differences (across clinicopathological groups). MiXCR was used by TCRdb to re-call the PCR reads. What appears here as the V and J calls and clone size reflects TCRdb's work, not the paper's. Among 10,000 to 15,000 clones listed, 20% to 25% were seen once. No treatment of any kind had been given to any patient before thyroid surgery. In regard to this clone: The antigen remains undetermined.

Study findings and constraints: Relative to benign nodules, malignant thyroid tumors were reportedly characterized by significantly elevated TCR beta diversity in blood and tumor.

The ends lost 1 base at V and 7 bases at J; junction bases unmatched: 8. The germline V gene has CDR1 LGHNA and CDR2 YSLEER. The CDR3 contains 15 residues. The chain has TRBV4-3 and TRBJ2-7; TRBD1 matches 9 bases. The TCR comes from a female donor with papillary thyroid cancer or a benign thyroid nodule (not recorded which). Some clones in this sample may be carry-over from other donors' samples. The specimen sequenced was blood. The CDR3 spells CASSQARGTGSEQYF. DNA of the CDR3: TGCGCCAGCAGCCAAGCTAGAGGGACAGGGAGTGAGCAGTACTTC.